What follows are 12 T cell receptor beta chains derived from one specimen sequenced in a study of cytomegalovirus exposure and HLA in healthy donors. Amplification used 60 Vbeta primers and 13 Jbeta primers. Sequencing used immunoSEQ multiplex PCR; TCRdb keeps in-frame clones, though not all of them. The sample has about 80,000 clones; around 60% are singletons. The specimen was PBMCs. These receptors were collected from a male donor in good health and CMV-seropositive.

The table lists this clone with a few counts. This chain uses TRBV19 with TRBJ1-5; D remains unclear. The germline V gene has CDR1 LNHDA and CDR2 SQIVND (reference sequence). The CDR3 spans 14 residues. Between the trimmed V and J ends, which lost 4 bases and 11 bases, there was a span of 18 bases. The CDR3 DNA reads TGTGCCAGTAGTACCTCGAGGAGGGTAATAGCCCAGCATTTT. Translation gives CASSTSRRVIAQHF.

This chain uses TRBV28 with TRBJ1-1; 8 bases map to TRBD1. Germline CDR1 MDHEN, CDR2 SYDVKM. The CDR3 is 15 residues long. V lost 2 bases and J lost 7; bases outside the gene matches: 9. CDR3 residues: CASSLRGQGGVEAFF. The CDR3, as DNA: TGTGCCAGCAGTTTACGCGGACAGGGAGGAGTTGAAGCTTTCTTT.

The chain is built from TRBV7-9 and TRBJ1-2; no firm D call. The length of the CDR3 is 14 residues. V lost 1 base, J lost 8 bases, and 14 bases lay in between. CDR1 and CDR2 (germline): SEHNR, FQNEAQ (reference sequence). The CDR3 protein is CASSLGEPTFGYTF. As DNA, the CDR3 is TGTGCCAGCAGCTTAGGGGAGCCCACCTTCGGCTACACCTTC. Complete variable domain (other parts from reference TRBV7-9 and TRBJ1-2): DTGVSQNPRHKITKRGQNVTFRCDPISEHNRLYWYRQTLGQGPEFLTYFQNEAQLEKSRLLSDRFSAERPKGSFSTLEIQRTEQGDSAMYLCASSLGEPTFGYTFGSGTRLTVV.

J is TRBJ2-5 and V is TRBV11-3; D is perhaps TRBD2 (6 bases). The CDR3 consists of 14 residues. CDR1 and CDR2 from the germline V gene are SGHNT and YENEEA. V was cut by 5 bases and J by 1 base, with 11 bases left in between. The CDR3 nucleotides are TGTGCCAGCAGCCAGGCGGGGATCCAAGAGACCCAGTACTTC. Translated, it gives CASSQAGIQETQYF.

CDR3 bases: TGTGCCACCCAAGAACAGTTGTCCTACGAGCAGTACTTC. The encoded protein is CATQEQLSYEQYF. The genes are TRBV15 and TRBJ2-7, with D unresolved. CDR3 length: 13 amino acids. V lost 8 bases, J lost 1 base, and 12 bases lay in between. The germline V gene encodes CDR1 LNHNV and CDR2 YYDKDF (reference sequence).

The table lists this clone with a count of one. The chain uses TRBV29-1 and TRBJ2-7; 7 bases agree with TRBD1. CDR3 length: 13 amino acids. V was pared by 5 bases and J by 5 bases, with 9 bases of the junction left unmatched. The germline gives CDR1 SQVTM, CDR2 ANQGSEA. CDR3 DNA: TGCAGCGTTCCCCGACAGGGCAAGGACGAGCAGTACTTC. Amino acid sequence: CSVPRQGKDEQYF.

This clone appeared a few times. The chain uses TRBV19 and TRBJ1-6; a possible D gene is TRBD1 (6 bases). With 2 bases removed from V and 7 bases from J, the gap between germline ends came to 6 bases. The CDR3 length is 13 residues. Germline V gene data show CDR1 as LNHDA and CDR2 as SQIVND (reference sequence). The CDR3 nucleotides read TGTGCCAGTAGTATACAGGGGAATTCACCCCTCCACTTT. It translates to CASSIQGNSPLHF.

The rearrangement links TRBV7-8 to TRBJ2-7; TRBD2 matches at 13 bases. Germline V lookup: CDR1 SGHVS, CDR2 FQNEAQ. This CDR3 is built from 15 residues. Losses at the gene ends were 5 bases for V and 3 bases for J; bases not matched to a gene: 4. CDR3 amino acids: CASSPRTSGSYEQYF. The CDR3 DNA follows: TGTGCCAGCAGCCCACGGACTAGCGGGAGCTACGAGCAGTACTTC.

Only a few counts were recorded for this clone. This chain connects TRBV6-1 to TRBJ2-7; no definite D call. The CDR3 totals 11 residues. V lost 6 bases and J lost 5, with 8 bases in between. The germline V gene encodes CDR1 MNHNS and CDR2 SASEGT. Written as DNA, the CDR3 is TGTGCCAGCAGACTTCAGGACGAGCAGTACTTC. Translating gives CASRLQDEQYF.

The chain employs TRBV28 and TRBJ2-7, with TRBD1 matching 10 bases. Losses at the gene ends were 8 bases for V and 2 bases for J; bases not matched to a gene: 9. Per the germline V gene, CDR1 is MDHEN and CDR2 is SYDVKM. There are 15 residues in the CDR3. The CDR3 region is CASGRSGTGAYEQYF. The DNA for the CDR3 is TGTGCCAGCGGAAGAAGTGGGACAGGGGCCTACGAGCAGTACTTC.

This clone appeared once. V and J are TRBV28 and TRBJ2-1, with TRBD2 as a possible D gene (6 bases). Germline-derived CDR1 and CDR2 are MDHEN and SYDVKM. V was clipped by 5 bases and J by 7 bases, with 30 bases between them. There are 19 residues in the CDR3. The CDR3 region is CASSLLALSSYNPRNEQFF. CDR3 sequence (DNA): TGTGCCAGCAGTCTTCTAGCGCTTAGCTCGTATAACCCCAGGAATGAGCAGTTCTTC.

The chain couples TRBV6-5 to TRBJ1-2; 7 bases are shared with TRBD1. The V and J ends lost 6 bases and 1 base, in that order; junction bases with no gene match: 5. There are 14 residues in the CDR3. The germline V gene encodes CDR1 MNHEY and CDR2 SVGAGI. CDR3 sequence reads: CASSINRGNYGYTF. In DNA, the CDR3 is TGTGCCAGCAGCATAAACAGGGGTAACTATGGCTACACCTTC.